This T cell receptor beta chain was found in a study of blood T cell repertoires in COVID-19. Sequencing used immunoSEQ multiplex PCR; TCRdb keeps in-frame clones, though not all of them. The sample shows 95,000 to 150,000 clones, over 75% of them seen only once. Germline V gene sequence: CDR1 SNHLY, CDR2 FYNNEI. Trimming removed 4 bases from V and 9 bases from J; junction bases left unmatched: 14. This CDR3 comprises 16 residues. The sequence was obtained from a woman between 70 and 85 years old with acute or convalescent COVID-19. This chain links TRBV2 with TRBJ2-1; the match to TRBD2 covers 8 bases. What was sequenced was peripheral blood. In nucleotides, the CDR3 is TGTGCCAGCAGTGGGGCCCCCGGGACTAGTATCGGTGAGCAGTTCTTC. Its translation is CASSGAPGTSIGEQFF.